The 26 T cell receptor beta chains below all came from one sample that was sequenced in a study of response to subunit inactivated influenza vaccine. TCRdb independently ran MiXCR on the RT-PCR reads; one entry per CDR3 protein. The sample has fewer than 800,000 distinct CDR3 sequences, 15% to 18% seen once; the top ten hold around 10%. The sample here was PBMCs from blood, taken roughly 12 days after vaccination. Receptors originate from a man aged 50 to 60 who received an inactivated influenza vaccine.

The table lists this clonotype with a few counts. The chain employs TRBV9 and TRBJ2-2; D is uncertain. Germline lookup yields CDR1 SGDLS and CDR2 YYNGEE. V lost 0 bases and J 2 bases, leaving 8 bases between the germline ends. This CDR3 region has 15 residues. The CDR3 region has the DNA TGTGCCAGCAGCGTAGACCCCCTAAACACCGGGGAGCTGTTTTTT. Its translation: CASSVDPLNTGELFF.

In its sample, this clonotype was seen a few times. V and J are TRBV7-6 and TRBJ2-2; D is tentatively TRBD1 or TRBD2 (5 bases each). Trimming stripped 4 bases from V and 6 bases from J, with 15 bases between. CDR1 and CDR2 (germline): SGHVS, FNYEAQ. The length of the CDR3 is 15 residues. The DNA of the CDR3 is TGTGCCAGCAGCTACGGGGTGGGGGTCGCCGGGGAGCTGTTTTTT. As protein: CASSYGVGVAGELFF. Full variable domain (remainder filled in from reference TRBV7-6 and TRBJ2-2): GAGVSQSPRYKVTKRGQDVALRCDPISGHVSLYWYRQALGQGPEFLTYFNYEAQQDKSGLPNDRFSAERPEGSISTLTIQRTEQRDSAMYRCASSYGVGVAGELFFGEGSRLTVL.

This clonotype has only a few counts. V gene TRBV5-5 combines with J gene TRBJ2-7; D may be TRBD2 (6 bases). The germline V gene encodes CDR1 SGHKS and CDR2 YYEKEE (reference sequence). There are 16 residues in the CDR3. V lost 0 bases and J 0 bases, leaving 13 bases between the germline ends. CDR3 DNA sequence: TGTGCCAGCAGCTTGGATGGGGGGTTACTCTCCTACGAGCAGTACTTC. As protein: CASSLDGGLLSYEQYF.

In its sample, this clonotype was seen a few times. The chain links TRBV7-8 to TRBJ1-4, with 7 bases lining up with TRBD1. CDR1 SGHVS and CDR2 FQNEAQ come from the germline V gene. The CDR3 consists of 16 residues. V lost 2 bases, J lost 3 bases, and 6 bases stayed unmatched. CDR3 in amino acids: CASSLIPGQPNEKLFF. As DNA, the CDR3 is TGTGCCAGCAGCTTAATACCGGGACAGCCTAATGAAAAACTGTTTTTT.

This clonotype has only a few counts. The chain is built from TRBV6-5 and TRBJ1-1, with D perhaps TRBD1 (5 bases). There are 15 residues in the CDR3. Trimming shortened V by 3 bases and J by 1 base, and 12 bases separated the two germline ends. Germline-derived CDR1 and CDR2 are MNHEY and SVGAGI. CDR3 region: CASSYSFGQNTEAFF. The CDR3 DNA sequence: TGTGCCAGCAGTTATTCCTTCGGACAGAACACTGAAGCTTTCTTT.

The chain joins TRBV5-1 to TRBJ2-6; no clear D gene. V shed 5 bases and J shed 0 bases, with 9 bases lying between them. Germline CDR1 is SGHRS and CDR2 is YFSETQ. This CDR3 is built from 15 residues. CDR3 nucleotide sequence: TGCGCCAGCAGAGTCACTTACTCTGGGGCCAACGTCCTGACTTTC. Amino acids: CASRVTYSGANVLTF.

The chain combines TRBV13 with TRBJ1-6; D gene ambiguous. Germline lookup yields CDR1 PRHDT and CDR2 FYEKMQ (reference sequence). The ends were cut back, 3 bases at V and 5 bases at J, with 8 bases in the middle. The CDR3 is made up of 14 amino acids. The CDR3 region has the DNA TGTGCCAGCAGCTTCGGGCACAATAATTCACCCCTCCACTTT. It translates to CASSFGHNNSPLHF.

V usage is TRBV6-1 and J usage is TRBJ2-3; 7 nucleotides align to TRBD2. CDR1 and CDR2 (germline): MNHNS, SASEGT. Unmatched junction bases numbered 3, after V lost 6 bases and J lost 0 bases. The CDR3 length is 14 residues. This CDR3 reads CASRLAPSTDTQYF. CDR3 bases: TGTGCCAGCAGACTAGCGCCTAGCACAGATACGCAGTATTTT.

The table lists this clonotype with many counts. This chain uses TRBV4-3 with TRBJ2-1; a weak D match, TRBD1 (6 bases). This CDR3 contains 15 residues. V shed 0 bases and J shed 3 bases, with 9 bases lying between them. Germline loops: CDR1 LGHNA, CDR2 YSLEER. The CDR3 is CASSQEVGGYNEQFF. CDR3 nucleotide sequence: TGCGCCAGCAGCCAAGAAGTAGGGGGCTACAATGAGCAGTTCTTC.

V is TRBV6-1 and J is TRBJ1-1, with 7 nucleotides matching TRBD1. The V and J ends lost 2 bases and 8 bases, in that order; junction bases with no gene match: 8. CDR3 length equals 14 residues. The germline CDR1 and CDR2 sequences are MNHNS and SASEGT. The CDR3 DNA reads as TGTGCCAGCAGTGAAACTATGGGACAGTCCGAAGCTTTCTTT. It encodes CASSETMGQSEAFF.

The table lists this clonotype with a count of one. This chain joins TRBV6-2 or TRBV6-3 and TRBJ1-1; D gene uncertain. The CDR3 spans 13 residues. Germline V gene sequence: CDR1 MNHEY, CDR2 SVGEGT. V was pared by 11 bases and J by 1 base, with 14 bases between. Here the CDR3 reads CASKRDTNTEAFF. The CDR3 DNA follows: TGTGCCTCTAAACGGGATACGAACACTGAAGCTTTCTTT.

This clonotype was counted only a few times. The V call is TRBV9, the J call TRBJ2-3; possibly TRBD1 or TRBD2 for D (6 bases each). Germline assignment: CDR1 SGDLS and CDR2 YYNGEE. The CDR3 totals 16 residues. V lost 2 bases and J 5 bases, leaving 18 bases between the germline ends. As DNA, the CDR3 is TGTGCCAGCAGCGTCATGGGGGGCGGGATGGAAGATACGCAGTATTTT. It codes for CASSVMGGGMEDTQYF.

Only a few counts were recorded for this clonotype. V is TRBV11-2 and J is TRBJ1-1, with TRBD1 matching over 9 bases. The CDR3 covers 17 residues. The germline V gene encodes CDR1 SGHAT and CDR2 FQNNGV. V dropped 5 bases and J dropped 5; count of bases not matched to a gene: 15. CDR3 sequence reads: CASSPPKRKTGGTEAFF. The CDR3 DNA is TGTGCCAGCAGCCCACCTAAAAGAAAGACAGGGGGGACTGAAGCTTTCTTT.

The chain joins TRBV20-1 to TRBJ2-7, with D perhaps matching TRBD2 (5 bases). CDR1 DFQATT and CDR2 SNEGSKA come from the germline V gene (reference sequence). CDR3 length: 12 residues. Deletions cut 4 bases from V and 3 bases from J, with 10 bases between. CDR3 amino acids: CSAKRDFYEQYF. CDR3 nucleotides: TGCAGTGCTAAGAGGGATTTCTACGAGCAGTACTTC.

This clonotype was recorded a few times. The chain links TRBV9 to TRBJ2-2; D call uncertain. Per germline, CDR1 SGDLS and CDR2 YYNGEE. This CDR3 region has 14 residues. Trimming removed 2 bases from V and 3 bases from J, with 8 bases in between. The CDR3 region is CASSVWQDTGELFF. The CDR3 DNA sequence: TGTGCCAGCAGCGTTTGGCAGGACACCGGGGAGCTGTTTTTT.

This clonotype appeared a few times. The chain is built from TRBV25-1 and TRBJ1-2; the match to TRBD1 covers 7 bases. CDR1 and CDR2 (germline): MGHDK, SYGVNS. The V gene end was trimmed by 4 bases and the J gene end by 5 bases; junction bases not matched to a gene: 4. The CDR3 length is 13 residues. CDR3 DNA sequence: TGTGCCAGCAGTGTCCTCAGGGGGTATGGCTACACCTTC. It specifies CASSVLRGYGYTF.

The genes are TRBV4-2 and TRBJ2-1, with 8 bases aligning to TRBD1. Germline V gives CDR1 LGHNA, CDR2 YNFKEQ. The V segment lost 10 bases and the J segment 6 bases; nucleotides outside the gene matches: 8. The CDR3 extends over 13 amino acids. The CDR3 DNA sequence: TGTGCCATGAGCCCCGACAGGGGCAATGAGCAGTTCTTC. Amino acid sequence: CAMSPDRGNEQFF.

There are a few counts of this clonotype. V gene TRBV3-1 combines with J gene TRBJ1-2, with D uncertain. The CDR3 runs 11 residues. CDR1 is LGHDT, CDR2 YNNKEL, per germline (reference sequence). Trimming removed 8 bases at V and 9 bases at J, with 13 bases between. Here the CDR3 reads CASRLMDRYTF. The CDR3 DNA is TGTGCCAGCCGCCTAATGGATCGCTACACCTTC. Full variable domain (rest looked up from reference TRBV3-1 and TRBJ1-2): DTAVSQTPKYLVTQMGNDKSIKCEQNLGHDTMYWYKQDSKKFLKIMFSYNNKELIINETVPNRFSPKSPDKAHLNLHINSLELGDSAVYFCASRLMDRYTFGSGTRLTVV.

In its sample, this clonotype was seen a few times. The chain joins TRBV11-1 to TRBJ2-2, with D perhaps TRBD1 or TRBD2 (5 bases each). This CDR3 is 18 amino acids long. CDR1 and CDR2 (germline): SGHAT, FQDESV (reference sequence). Trimming shortened V by 1 base and J by 4 bases, and 19 bases separated the two germline ends. The CDR3 DNA sequence: TGTGCCAGCAGCTTAGAGAACTTGGGACCGTGGATCACCGGGGAGCTGTTTTTT. It is translated as CASSLENLGPWITGELFF.

This clonotype was counted only a few times. This rearrangement joins TRBV9 to TRBJ1-5; D perhaps matches TRBD1 (6 bases). CDR3 size: 15 residues. The V end was cut by 5 bases, the J end by 4 bases, with 16 bases between. Germline V gives CDR1 SGDLS, CDR2 YYNGEE. CDR3 in DNA: TGTGCCAGCAGACCTACAGGGTGGATGAATCAGCCCCAGCATTTT. Protein: CASRPTGWMNQPQHF.

The rearrangement links TRBV23-1 to TRBJ2-7, with TRBD1 matching 7 bases. TRBV23-1 is an ORF; its function is uncertain. Unmatched junction bases numbered 5, after V lost 0 bases and J lost 0 bases. The CDR3 covers 16 residues. For the CDR3, the DNA is TGCGCCAGCAGTCAATCGGCGGACAGGTCCTCCTACGAGCAGTACTTC. Residues: CASSQSADRSSYEQYF.

This clonotype has at least ten counts. V gene TRBV24-1 combines with J gene TRBJ1-1; no clear D. The CDR3 extends over 13 amino acids. V was clipped by 5 bases and J by 5 bases, with 11 bases between them. Germline values: CDR1 KGHDR, CDR2 SFDVKD. CDR3 DNA sequence: TGTGCCACCAGTGCGGCGGGAGGGACTGAAGCTTTCTTT. Residues: CATSAAGGTEAFF.

This rearrangement joins TRBV5-1 to TRBJ1-1; tentatively, D is TRBD1 (5 bases). The ends were cut back, 0 bases at V and 1 base at J, with 13 bases in the middle. Germline CDR1 and CDR2: SGHRS and YFSETQ. CDR3 size: 16 residues. The CDR3 bases are TGCGCCAGCAGCTTGGTGACCGGGACCGGGAACACTGAAGCTTTCTTT. It translates to CASSLVTGTGNTEAFF.

This clonotype was counted ten times or more. V usage is TRBV5-1 and J usage is TRBJ2-1; D may be TRBD1 (5 bases). This CDR3 has 14 amino acids. Trimming removed 4 bases from V and 5 bases from J, with 13 bases in between. Germline V gives CDR1 SGHRS, CDR2 YFSETQ. CDR3 bases: TGCGCCAGCAGCGTCCGAGCACAGGACAATGAGCAGTTCTTC. It specifies CASSVRAQDNEQFF.

This clonotype was seen a few times. This chain joins TRBV20-1 and TRBJ2-3; 7 positions match TRBD1. Germline CDR1 is DFQATT and CDR2 is SNEGSKA (reference sequence). The V gene end was trimmed by 5 bases and the J gene end by 2 bases; junction bases not matched to a gene: 4. The CDR3 extends over 13 amino acids. The CDR3: CSAPTGTTDTQYF. The CDR3 bases are TGCAGTGCTCCGACAGGGACCACAGATACGCAGTATTTT.

This clonotype occurred a few times. The chain combines TRBV29-1 with TRBJ2-7, with TRBD2 matching 12 bases. Trimming took 6 bases from V and 2 from J; bases not matched to a gene: 8. Germline V CDR1 and CDR2: SQVTM, ANQGSEA. The CDR3 covers 15 residues. In DNA form, the CDR3 reads TGCAGCGTCACCCAGGGACTAGCGGGCACCTACGAGCAGTACTTC. The encoded protein is CSVTQGLAGTYEQYF.